These T cell receptor beta chains were read from a single sample in a study of CXCR3-negative and CXCR3-positive naive CD8 T cells. TCRdb re-called the 5' RACE reads; every CDR3 protein appears as one record, without DNA. The table for this sample gives some 140,000 distinct CDR3 sequences. Sequenced material: naive CXCR3+ CD8+ T cells from blood. The receptors come from a human donor in good health. Some clones in this sample may be carry-over from other donors' samples. Both conserved end residues are part of each CDR3.

>TRBV2|TRBJ1-5
CASSGPGTNDRSNQPQHF
>TRBV29-1|TRBJ1-2
CSVEAPTPGYTF
>TRBV29-1|TRBJ2-5
CSVEKLVGQETQYF
>TRBV27|TRBJ2-3
CASSFSIAGTDTQYF
>TRBV7-9|TRBJ1-6
CASSSSGTAPSNSPLHF
>TRBV20-1|TRBJ2-1
CSARDKGERFLEQFF
>TRBV12-3/TRBV12-4|TRBJ2-7
CASSLALRYEQYF
>TRBV6-5|TRBJ2-7
CASSNPTGTGVSEQYF
>TRBV20-1|TRBJ2-7
CSARRSHYLPGLAYEQYF
>TRBV4-1|TRBJ2-1
CASSQDGLFGTGAYNEQFF
>TRBV21-1|TRBJ2-2
CASRQGDYTGELFF
>TRBV19|TRBJ2-1
CASSIVSGQGEQFF
>TRBV2|TRBJ1-1
CASSVWTGNTEAFF
>TRBV7-8|TRBJ2-5
CAGSRGAGGETQYF
>TRBV4-1|TRBJ1-1
CASSPNHPAGTEAFF
>TRBV4-1|TRBJ1-2
CASSQATGLSYGYTF